This T cell receptor beta chain comes out of a study of T-cell memory formation after mild COVID-19. Study-wide results and limits: The appearance of some responding clones in pre-infection memory suggested that cross-reactive memory joined. A balance of CD4 and CD8 characterized clones contracting day 15 to 85, whereas later expanders leaned CD4+. Mainly in CM and EM were contracting CD4+ clones; CD8+ were in EMRA.

The authors produced TCR alpha and TCR beta cDNA libraries with sample barcodes and UMIs by 5'RACE using constant-segment primers. TCRdb reanalysed the 5' RACE reads using MiXCR and keeps one entry per CDR3 protein. The sample yields 300,000 or so distinct CDR3 sequences, 15% to 20% seen once. Concerning this clonotype: Its antigen remains unidentified.

Per the germline V gene, CDR1 is SGHTA and CDR2 is FQGNSA. V lost 5 bases, J lost 2 bases, and 17 bases lay in between. The CDR3 spans 16 residues. The receptor comes from a man younger than 35 who had mild COVID-19 (a few samples of this study predate the infection). Cell type and time point are not known. The sample taken for sequencing was PBMCs or a T cell subset sorted from them (not recorded which). The chain links TRBV7-2 to TRBJ2-3, with D possibly being TRBD2 (6 bases). The CDR3 coding sequence is TGTGCCAGCAGCCCATATCTAACTAGCTACACAGATACGCAGTATTTT. Its translation is CASSPYLTSYTDTQYF.